The T cell receptor (beta chain) described here comes from a study of blood T cell repertoires in COVID-19. Study overall: Acute and convalescent COVID-19 samples came from the United States, Italy and Spain.

Sequenced by immunoSEQ multiplex PCR; TCRdb stores in-frame clones only, minus some. The data show some 54,000 clones, around 81% seen once. The CDR3 loop spans 16 amino acids. V was trimmed by 5 bases and J by 6 bases, leaving 19 bases between them. Germline V lookup: CDR1 SEHNR, CDR2 FQNEAQ (reference sequence). The TCR was taken from a woman aged 80 or over with COVID-19, enrolled during active disease. The chain employs TRBV7-9 and TRBJ1-4, with D possibly matching TRBD1 (6 bases). The sample comprised peripheral blood. CDR3 sequence reads: CASSKSRGGLDEKLFF. CDR3 nucleotides: TGTGCCAGCAGCAAGTCAAGGGGGGGCTTGGATGAAAAACTGTTTTTT.